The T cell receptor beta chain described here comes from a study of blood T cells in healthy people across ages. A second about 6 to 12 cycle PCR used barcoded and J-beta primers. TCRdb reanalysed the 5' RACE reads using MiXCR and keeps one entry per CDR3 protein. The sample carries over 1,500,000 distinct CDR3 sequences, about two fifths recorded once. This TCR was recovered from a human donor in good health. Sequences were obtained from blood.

CDR3 protein: CSARGPQTGNYEQYF. DNA for the CDR3: TGCAGTGCTAGAGGACCGCAGACAGGGAACTACGAGCAGTACTTC. The chain carries TRBV20-1 and TRBJ2-7; 7 bases are a match to TRBD1. V was pared by 1 base and J by 3 bases, with 9 bases of the junction left unmatched. The CDR3 is 15 amino acids. Germline V gene lookup returns CDR1 DFQATT and CDR2 SNEGSKA (reference sequence).